This T cell receptor (beta chain) was captured in a study of cytomegalovirus exposure and HLA in healthy donors. Study as a whole: T cells numbering about 180 million yielded 100 million to 120 million unique TCR beta sequences in an earlier analysis. Across under 450 genotyped donors, over 70% landed in the Caucasian-associated ancestry cluster. Notes on the study in general: It was in a later analysis that TCR association rates were seen to vary by HLA locus, highest for DRB1 and lowest for HLA-C. As was reported, the classifier diagnosed cytomegalovirus status with high specificity and sensitivity.

This clone was detected once. As yet, its antigen is unknown. Vbeta (60) and Jbeta (13) primers were used in the PCR. Assay: immunoSEQ multiplex PCR; the TCRdb copy retains only in-frame clones and omits some. The repertoire consists of about 130,000 clones, with roughly 83% occurring once and the leading ten covering about 19%. This CDR3 contains 13 residues. Trimming took 4 bases from V and 13 from J, leaving 19 bases between them. Germline-derived CDR1 and CDR2 are PRHDT and FYEKMQ (reference sequence). The sample consisted of PBMCs. This sequence was found in a man between 18 and 35 years old in good health and CMV-seropositive. J is TRBJ1-2 and V is TRBV13; maybe TRBD1 (5 bases). The CDR3 spells CASSSSRGEPITF. DNA for the CDR3: TGTGCCAGCAGCTCAAGCCGGGGGGAGCCCATCACCTTC.